The TCR beta chain under discussion was sequenced for a study of blood T cell repertoires in COVID-19. Looking at the study overall: COVID-19 samples, acute and convalescent, were from the United States, Italy and Spain. T cells, B-cell-depleted T cells, or PBMCs provided the cDNA or gDNA that served as material.

Trimming stripped 5 bases from V and 2 bases from J, with 16 bases between. The CDR3 runs 15 residues. Germline assignment: CDR1 MNHEY and CDR2 SMNVEV (reference sequence). Per the original data handling: Reference gene primer amplification yielded estimated nucleated cell counts. Sequencing used immunoSEQ multiplex PCR; TCRdb keeps in-frame clones, though not all of them. The V and J calls and clone size were taken over from that table, and D and trimming were inferred from the DNA. The table records around 200,000 clones, roughly four fifths of them present only once. Sequencing used peripheral blood. The chain uses TRBV27 and TRBJ2-7; D is perhaps TRBD2 (6 bases). The origin of this receptor is a human donor in a cohort sampled during active COVID-19. The CDR3 protein is CASSTHRDLTYEQYF. The CDR3 DNA follows: TGTGCCAGCAGTACGCACCGGGACTTGACCTACGAGCAGTACTTC.